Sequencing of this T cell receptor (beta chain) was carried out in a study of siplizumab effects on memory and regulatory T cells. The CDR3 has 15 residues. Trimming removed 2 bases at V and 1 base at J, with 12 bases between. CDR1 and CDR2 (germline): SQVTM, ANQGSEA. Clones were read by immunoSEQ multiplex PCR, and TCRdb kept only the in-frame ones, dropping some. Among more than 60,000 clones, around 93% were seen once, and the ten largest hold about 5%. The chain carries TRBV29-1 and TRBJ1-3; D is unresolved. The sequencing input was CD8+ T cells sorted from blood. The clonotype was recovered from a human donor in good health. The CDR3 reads CSVESSYESGNTIYF. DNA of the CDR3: TGCAGCGTTGAATCCAGCTACGAGTCTGGAAACACCATATATTTT.